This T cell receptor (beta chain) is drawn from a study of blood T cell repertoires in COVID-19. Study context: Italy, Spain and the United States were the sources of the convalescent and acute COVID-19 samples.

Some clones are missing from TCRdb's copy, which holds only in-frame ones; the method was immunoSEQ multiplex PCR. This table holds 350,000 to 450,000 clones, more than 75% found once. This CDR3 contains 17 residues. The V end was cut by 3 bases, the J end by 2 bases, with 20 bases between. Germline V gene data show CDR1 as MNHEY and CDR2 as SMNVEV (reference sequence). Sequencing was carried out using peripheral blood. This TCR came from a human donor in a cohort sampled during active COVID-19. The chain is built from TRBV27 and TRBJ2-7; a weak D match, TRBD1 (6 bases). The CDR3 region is CASSLRGRTVGTYEQYF. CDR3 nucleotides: TGTGCCAGCAGTTTGAGAGGACGGACAGTCGGGACCTACGAGCAGTACTTC.